This record looks at one T cell receptor beta chain sequence and its context. The junction differs from germline at one of its ends, possibly a read error. Within the sample, other DNA sequences also encode this same CDR3. The run depth of the assay was deep. Original handling: ImmunoSEQ output held junction-only sequences without quality scores, so filtering differed. Sequencing was performed with immunoSEQ multiplex PCR; in TCRdb, only in-frame clones are kept and a portion is missing. V and J calls and clone size are copied from that table; D and trimming were computed from the DNA. The table lists about 490,000 clones, 76% of them singletons. This CDR3 is built from 15 residues. CDR1 and CDR2 from the germline V gene are SSHAT and FNYEAQ (reference sequence). The data derive from a study of shared clonotypes between healthy human individuals. At the level of the study: Contributing individuals were a couple of females and a few males aged 18 to 49.

Unsorted samples used about 90 million PBMCs for genomic DNA. Sequencing was performed on PBMCs. This receptor was obtained from a woman in her 40s in good health. Some clones in this sample may be carry-over from other donors' samples. V gene TRBV7-7 combines with J gene TRBJ2-5; tentatively, D is TRBD2 (7 bases). The CDR3 region is CASSLGGGGRETQYF. The CDR3 DNA reads TGTGCTAGCAGCTTAGGAGGGGGGGGTCGAGAGACCCAGTACTTC.